One T cell receptor beta chain is described in this entry. Its antigen is unidentified. The PCR had 60 Vbeta and 13 Jbeta primers. Only in-frame clones appear in the TCRdb table, and some are missing; sequencing was by immunoSEQ multiplex PCR. The sample data list 75,000 to 95,000 clones. This sample is part of a study of cytomegalovirus exposure and HLA in healthy donors. The germline V and J ends were trimmed by 3 bases and 3 bases, with 11 bases remaining between them. This CDR3 spans 14 amino acids. Per the germline V gene, CDR1 is LNHDA and CDR2 is SQIVND (reference sequence). Samples came from healthy bone marrow donors. Study observations and caveats: Some 150 TCR beta chains were listed as cytomegalovirus-associated. An analysis was carried out at a later point. It showed that HLA-associated TCR beta chains were more clonally expanded than equally common non-associated chains. The study found most TCR sequences rare, yet found some public TCRs in many donors.

The specimen was PBMCs. This clonotype originated in a woman in her sixties or seventies in good health and CMV-seronegative. The chain employs TRBV19 and TRBJ1-2; D might be TRBD1 (5 bases). CDR3 in DNA: TGTGCCAGTAGTATCCTCGGCAGGGACTATGGCTACACCTTC. It translates to CASSILGRDYGYTF.